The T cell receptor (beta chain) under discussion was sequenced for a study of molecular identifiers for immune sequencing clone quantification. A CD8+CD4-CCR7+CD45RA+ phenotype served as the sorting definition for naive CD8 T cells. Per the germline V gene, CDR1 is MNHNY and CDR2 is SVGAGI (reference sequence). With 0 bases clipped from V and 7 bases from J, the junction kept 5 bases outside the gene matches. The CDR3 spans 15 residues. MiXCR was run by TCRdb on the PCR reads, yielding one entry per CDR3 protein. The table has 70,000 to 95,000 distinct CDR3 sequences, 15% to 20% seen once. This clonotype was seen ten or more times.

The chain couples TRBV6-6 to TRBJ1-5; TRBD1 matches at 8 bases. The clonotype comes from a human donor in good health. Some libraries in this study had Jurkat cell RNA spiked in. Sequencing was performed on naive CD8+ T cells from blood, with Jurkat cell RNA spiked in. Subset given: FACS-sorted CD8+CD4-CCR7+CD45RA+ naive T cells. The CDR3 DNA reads TGTGCCAGCAGTTACTCGGTGACAGGGGACCAGCCCCAGCATTTT. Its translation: CASSYSVTGDQPQHF.